This passage covers 8 T cell receptor beta chains from one sample sequenced in a study of blood T cells in healthy people across ages. A sample-barcoded 5' primer and a J-beta primer mix were used in a second PCR of about 7 to 11 cycles. A single record per CDR3 protein comes from TCRdb applying MiXCR to the 5' RACE reads. This sample has about 930,000 distinct CDR3 sequences, with 25% to 30% found just once. Separately, the same data were catalogued under a study of T cells of mothers and their children.

The sequenced sample was blood. Receptor source: a woman in her forties in good health.

About this clonotype: A much larger clone is a single base away; this may be a read error. The chain has TRBV20-1 and TRBJ1-6, with a weak D call TRBD1 (5 bases). The CDR3 consists of 14 residues. CDR1 is DFQATT, CDR2 SNEGSKA, per germline (reference sequence). Trimming left V 4 bases short and J 9 bases short, with 16 bases between. CDR3 DNA sequence: TGCAGTGCTACTTATAACGGGGACGCTTCACCCCTCCACTTT. Encoded protein: CSATYNGDASPLHF.

This chain connects TRBV27 to TRBJ1-2; 7 nucleotides line up with TRBD1. CDR3 length: 16 residues. V was clipped by 4 bases and J by 8 bases; unmatched bases: 16. Germline values: CDR1 MNHEY, CDR2 SMNVEV (reference sequence). The CDR3 DNA reads as TGTGCCAGCAGTTCGATGGGACAGTCGGCTGCGGGGGGCTACACCTTC. It encodes CASSSMGQSAAGGYTF.

The J gene is TRBJ1-1, the V gene TRBV28, with a weak D call TRBD1 (5 bases). Germline-derived CDR1 and CDR2 are MDHEN and SYDVKM. The CDR3 consists of 10 residues. In nucleotides, the CDR3 is TGTGTCGTAGGGGTTACTGAAGCTTTCTTT. Translation: CVVGVTEAFF.

In this sample, this clonotype turned up many times. The CDR3 region is CSADPGQIAKNIQYF. Written as DNA, the CDR3 is TGCAGTGCTGATCCGGGACAGATAGCCAAAAACATTCAGTACTTC. The chain uses TRBV20-1 and TRBJ2-4; 7 bases map to TRBD1. This CDR3 spans 15 amino acids. J was trimmed by 0 bases and V by 5 bases; bases with no gene match: 7. Per the germline V gene, CDR1 is DFQATT and CDR2 is SNEGSKA (reference sequence).

This clonotype was counted only a few times. The chain recombines TRBV21-1 with TRBJ2-3; the table names TRBD1, a call not compared with the DNA. TRBV21-1 is recorded as a pseudogene. CDR3 length: 18 residues. The CDR3 DNA reads TGTGCCAGCAGCAAAGCGCTTTTTCGGGACCCGGGGGGAGATACGCAGTATTTT. It yields the protein CASSKALFRDPGGDTQYF.

The rearrangement links TRBV20-1 to TRBJ1-1; the D gene is possibly TRBD1 (6 bases). CDR1 and CDR2 (germline): DFQATT, SNEGSKA (reference sequence). The CDR3 is 15 amino acids. V lost 0 bases to trimming and J lost 3 bases, with 14 bases between them. This CDR3 reads CSARDPAGADTEAFF. DNA for the CDR3: TGCAGTGCTAGAGATCCGGCAGGGGCGGACACTGAAGCTTTCTTT.

The CDR3 spells CASSEVRTGGSGYTF. The DNA of the CDR3 is TGTGCCAGCAGTGAAGTCCGGACAGGGGGCTCTGGCTACACCTTC. The genes are TRBV2 and TRBJ1-2; TRBD1 matches 11 bases. CDR3 length equals 15 residues. The V segment lost 1 base and the J segment 7 bases; nucleotides outside the gene matches: 5. Germline V gene sequence: CDR1 SNHLY, CDR2 FYNNEI.

This clonotype has ten or more counts. This rearrangement joins TRBV10-3 to TRBJ1-1; the match to TRBD1 covers 7 bases. Germline CDR1 is ENHRY and CDR2 is SYGVKD. The trim removed 8 bases at V and 10 bases at J, leaving 7 bases unmatched. There are 11 residues in the CDR3. CDR3 region: CAIGRDSGAFF. CDR3 DNA sequence: TGTGCCATCGGCAGGGACAGCGGAGCTTTCTTT.